This T cell receptor beta chain is from a study of alternative splicing in chronic myeloid leukemia remission (dated by TCRdb to 2020 to 2021). Looking at the study overall: Remission specimens from the trials were collected at major or complete molecular response, at 12 or 24 months of TKI therapy. Several diagnostic specimens, together with matched remission specimens, were obtained from the RESIST (imatinib), ENESTxtnd (nilotinib) and PINNACLE (nilotinib plus pegylated interferon) trials. Trizol was used to extract total RNA from peripheral blood mononuclear cells of diagnosis, remission and control samples. Nine CML samples, seven diagnostic and two matched remission, came from the French Persistem study. RNA sequencing was used to profile peripheral blood taken from chronic-phase CML patients both at diagnosis and at remission, and those profiles were then compared against healthy donors. Total leukocytes from peripheral blood collected in EDTA were used as the trial diagnostic specimens. Median ages were about 53 years at diagnosis, around 59 at remission and approximately 36 for healthy controls. Female/male counts were 11/5 for diagnosis samples, 8/3 for remission samples and 2/4 for controls.

Details on this clonotype: Its antigen is currently not known.

The library relied on bulk RNA-seq. The TruSeq Stranded RNA sample prep kit was used to generate libraries of poly-A-enriched mRNA from an input of around 1 ug total RNA. Paired-end sequencing was carried out on a HiSeq 2500, and each sample was sequenced in triplicate. RNA-seq read length was 125 nucleotides per mate. Per the authors' processing: After trimming, reads were aligned to hg38 using STAR v2.7, and quality control was handled by FASTQC, RSeQC and multiqc. Salmon 0.14.1 was used to quantify gene expression levels as transcripts per million (TPM). The results of principal component analysis suggested that neither trial, library batch, sequencing batch, treatment regimen nor sex drove the transcriptomic profiles. Once TCRdb had reprocessed the reads, it stored one entry per CDR3 protein sequence and supplied no DNA. For this entry, the V and J calls and clone size follow TCRdb and not the study's own pipeline. This sample gives around 300 distinct CDR3 sequences in total; roughly 98% of them show up just once. Less than 7.5% of the sample lies in the top ten.

The time point label corresponds to: major or complete molecular response after front-line TKI therapy. Around 16 CML patients were included in the patient cohort, and matched post-remission samples were retrieved for a subset of these patients. CDR3 length: 12 amino acids, cysteine to phenylalanine. No DNA sequence is on record. Via the germline V gene, CDR1 is SGHTA and CDR2 FQGTGA. Broader findings and caveats from the paper: Blood cell composition at remission was reconfigured to resemble lymphoid cell-enriched normal controls. Strong differences in blood cell composition were observed between timepoints, with a shift from myeloid progenitor enrichment at diagnosis to mature lymphoid enrichment at remission.

The sequence derives from an adult with chronic myeloid leukemia. The source was PBMCs or total blood leukocytes (not recorded which), collected during remission. The chain couples TRBV7-3 to TRBJ2-1; TCRdb lists TRBD2, though no DNA is available to test this call. This receptor carries the CDR3 CASSLSGNEQFF.